The 15 T cell receptor beta chains given below trace back to one sample, sequenced in a study of blood T cell repertoires in COVID-19. Libraries were prepared by immunoSEQ multiplex PCR; TCRdb keeps only in-frame clonotypes and omits some of them. The sample yields some 190,000 clones, approximately 85% seen once. The sample comprised peripheral blood. The receptors stem from an elderly man with COVID-19, enrolled during active disease.

V usage is TRBV11-3 and J usage is TRBJ2-5; D is undetermined. CDR1 and CDR2 (germline): SGHNT, YENEEA. The CDR3 is made up of 13 amino acids. V lost 3 bases to trimming and J lost 5 bases, with 10 bases between them. The CDR3 here is CASSFNTGETQYF. The CDR3 DNA is TGTGCCAGCAGCTTCAACACGGGTGAGACCCAGTACTTC.

The chain is built from TRBV29-1 and TRBJ1-4; no clear D. Germline V gives CDR1 SQVTM, CDR2 ANQGSEA. The CDR3 spans 12 residues. With 4 bases removed from V and 5 bases from J, the gap between germline ends came to 8 bases. The CDR3 loop reads CSVGAMNEKLFF. The CDR3, as DNA: TGCAGCGTTGGAGCGATGAATGAAAAACTGTTTTTT.

The chain couples TRBV9 to TRBJ1-5, with a tentative D call TRBD1 (5 bases). Germline values: CDR1 SGDLS, CDR2 YYNGEE. This CDR3 contains 15 residues. With 0 bases removed from V and 7 bases from J, the gap between germline ends came to 14 bases. Here the CDR3 reads CASSVAGSPGQPQHF. The CDR3, as DNA: TGTGCCAGCAGCGTAGCAGGGTCCCCCGGACAGCCCCAGCATTTT.

This clone was seen a handful of times. V usage is TRBV6-5 and J usage is TRBJ1-1; weak D call: TRBD1 (5 bases). From germline, CDR1 is MNHEY and CDR2 SVGAGI. CDR3 length: 16 amino acids. The V gene lost 2 bases and the J gene lost 1 base, with 14 bases spanning the gap. The DNA for the CDR3 is TGTGCCAGCAGTTACGGGGCAGTTATGAAGAACACTGAAGCTTTCTTT. It yields the protein CASSYGAVMKNTEAFF.

The rearrangement uses TRBV2 and TRBJ2-3, with 8 bases that match TRBD2. With V trimmed by 4 bases and J by 2 bases, 8 bases remained unmatched. This CDR3 contains 16 residues. Germline V gene lookup returns CDR1 SNHLY and CDR2 FYNNEI. The CDR3 here is CASSAVGGGTTDTQYF. Written as DNA, the CDR3 is TGTGCCAGCAGTGCGGTCGGCGGGGGGACCACAGATACGCAGTATTTT.

J is TRBJ2-5 and V is TRBV5-4; D unclear. The CDR3 sequence is 13 residues long. Germline CDR1 reads SGHNT; CDR2 reads YYREEE (reference sequence). Trimming removed 2 bases from V and 5 bases from J, with 10 bases in between. The CDR3 nucleotides read TGTGCCAGCAGCTTCGGCAGGCAGGAGACCCAGTACTTC. It encodes CASSFGRQETQYF.

The rearrangement uses TRBV7-3 and TRBJ2-1; the D is unclear. CDR3 length: 15 residues. Trimming took 2 bases from V and 0 from J, leaving 8 bases between them. Germline V gene lookup returns CDR1 SGHTA and CDR2 FQGTGA. In DNA form, the CDR3 reads TGTGCCAGCAGCTTAGACATTAGCTCCTACAATGAGCAGTTCTTC. Translating it yields CASSLDISSYNEQFF.

The genes are TRBV18 and TRBJ2-2; perhaps TRBD1 as D (6 bases). Germline V gene lookup returns CDR1 KGHSH and CDR2 LQKENI. The CDR3 is 16 residues long. Trimming took 3 bases from V and 2 from J, leaving 13 bases between them. The CDR3 nucleotides read TGTGCCAGCTCACCCCAACTGGACAGTAACACCGGGGAGCTGTTTTTT. This translates into CASSPQLDSNTGELFF.

The sample holds a few counts of this clone. The rearrangement joins TRBV5-4 to TRBJ1-2; possibly TRBD1 for D (6 bases). Germline CDR1 is SGHNT and CDR2 is YYREEE (reference sequence). This CDR3 is 14 amino acids long. V lost 0 bases and J lost 3, with 9 bases in between. CDR3 sequence: CASSLAGVDYGYTF. DNA of the CDR3: TGTGCCAGCAGCTTGGCAGGGGTAGACTATGGCTACACCTTC.

V is TRBV15 and J is TRBJ1-1; D is perhaps TRBD1 (6 bases). CDR3 length equals 13 residues. Trimming took off 6 bases at V and 1 base at J, with 9 bases between the two ends. Germline lookup yields CDR1 LNHNV and CDR2 YYDKDF (reference sequence). CDR3 in DNA: TGTGCCACCAGACGGACAGAGAACACTGAAGCTTTCTTT. Translating gives CATRRTENTEAFF.

The chain has TRBV6-1 and TRBJ1-2; D remains unclear. V shed 2 bases and J shed 2 bases, with 12 bases lying between them. Germline CDR1 and CDR2: MNHNS and SASEGT. The CDR3 totals 15 residues. Here the CDR3 reads CASSEYAVQNYGYTF. The DNA of the CDR3 is TGTGCCAGCAGTGAATACGCCGTACAGAACTATGGCTACACCTTC.

V and J are TRBV5-4 and TRBJ2-2; unclear D gene. Germline V gives CDR1 SGHNT, CDR2 YYREEE (reference sequence). Trimming removed 2 bases from V and 4 bases from J, with 6 bases in between. The CDR3 totals 13 residues. CDR3 coding DNA: TGTGCCAGCAGCTTTCGAGGCACCGGGGAGCTGTTTTTT. Translation gives CASSFRGTGELFF.

This sequence joins TRBV27 and TRBJ2-3; D not certain. The length of the CDR3 is 13 residues. Per the germline V gene, CDR1 is MNHEY and CDR2 is SMNVEV (reference sequence). V was clipped by 6 bases and J by 0 bases, with 7 bases between them. CDR3: CASRASSTDTQYF. CDR3 DNA sequence: TGTGCCAGCAGGGCTAGTAGCACAGATACGCAGTATTTT.

The V gene is TRBV7-2, the J gene TRBJ1-5; D possibly corresponds to TRBD1 (6 bases). This CDR3 spans 15 amino acids. The V gene lost 1 base and the J gene lost 6 bases, with 13 bases spanning the gap. Germline V CDR1 and CDR2: SGHTA, FQGNSA. In nucleotides, the CDR3 is TGTGCCAGCAGCTTAGAACAAGGGGGATCTCAGCCCCAGCATTTT. Its protein is CASSLEQGGSQPQHF.

The chain links TRBV18 to TRBJ1-2, with D tentatively TRBD1 (5 bases). Germline-derived CDR1 and CDR2 are KGHSH and LQKENI. V gave up 5 bases and J gave up 5 bases, with 15 bases separating them. This CDR3 has 14 residues. CDR3 DNA sequence: TGTGCCAGCTCAACGCTACAGGAGCCTTATGGCTACACCTTC. Translated, it gives CASSTLQEPYGYTF.